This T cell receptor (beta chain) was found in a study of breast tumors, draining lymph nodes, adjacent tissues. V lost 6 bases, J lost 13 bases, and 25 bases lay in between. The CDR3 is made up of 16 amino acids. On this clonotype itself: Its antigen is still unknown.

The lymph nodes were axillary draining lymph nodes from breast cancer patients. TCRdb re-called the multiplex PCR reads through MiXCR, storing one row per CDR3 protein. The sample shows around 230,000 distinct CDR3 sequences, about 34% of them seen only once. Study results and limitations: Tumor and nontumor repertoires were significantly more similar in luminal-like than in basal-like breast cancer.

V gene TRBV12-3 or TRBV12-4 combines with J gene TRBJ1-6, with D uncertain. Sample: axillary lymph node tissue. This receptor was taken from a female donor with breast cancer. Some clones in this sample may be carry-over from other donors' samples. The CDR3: CASSLAGNPSNQPLHF. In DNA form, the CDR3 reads TGTGCCAGCAGCCTAGCCGGGAATCCAAGCAATCAGCCCCTCCACTTT.